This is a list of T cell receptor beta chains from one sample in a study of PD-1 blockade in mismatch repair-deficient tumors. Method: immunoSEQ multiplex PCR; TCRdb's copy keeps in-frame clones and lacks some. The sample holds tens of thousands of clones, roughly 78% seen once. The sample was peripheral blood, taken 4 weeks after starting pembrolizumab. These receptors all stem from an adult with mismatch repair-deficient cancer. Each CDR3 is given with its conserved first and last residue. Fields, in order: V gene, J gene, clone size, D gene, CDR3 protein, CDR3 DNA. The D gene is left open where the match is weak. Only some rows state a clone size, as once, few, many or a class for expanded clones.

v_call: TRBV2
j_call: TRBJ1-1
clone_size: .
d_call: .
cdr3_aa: CASSEDRSWVNTEAFF
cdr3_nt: TGTGCCAGCAGTGAAGACAGATCCTGGGTAAACACTGAAGCTTTCTTT

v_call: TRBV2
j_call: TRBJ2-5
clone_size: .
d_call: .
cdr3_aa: CASRDIEETQYF
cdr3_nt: TGTGCCAGCAGGGACATCGAAGAGACCCAGTACTTC

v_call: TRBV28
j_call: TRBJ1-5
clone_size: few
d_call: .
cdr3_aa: CASRAPGGGQPQHF
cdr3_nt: TGTGCCAGCAGGGCCCCCGGAGGGGGTCAGCCCCAGCATTTT

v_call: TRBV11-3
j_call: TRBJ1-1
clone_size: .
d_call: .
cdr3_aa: CASSLGQGRKTFF
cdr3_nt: TGTGCCAGCAGCTTAGGGCAGGGACGGAAAACTTTCTTT

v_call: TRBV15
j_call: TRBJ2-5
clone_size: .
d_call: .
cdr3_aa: CATSRGGFQETQYF
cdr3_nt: TGTGCCACCAGCAGAGGAGGCTTCCAAGAGACCCAGTACTTC

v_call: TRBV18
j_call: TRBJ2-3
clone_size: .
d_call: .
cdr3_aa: CASSPPGIATDTQYF
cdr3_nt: TGTGCCAGCTCACCACCGGGGATCGCCACAGATACGCAGTATTTT

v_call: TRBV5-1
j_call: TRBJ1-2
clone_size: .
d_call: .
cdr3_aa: CASSSGPSEGYTF
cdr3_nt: TGCGCCAGCAGCTCGGGACCGAGCGAGGGCTACACCTTC

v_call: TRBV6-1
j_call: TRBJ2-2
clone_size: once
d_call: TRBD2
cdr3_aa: CASSESSGRAAGELFF
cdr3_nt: TGTGCCAGCAGTGAAAGTAGCGGGAGGGCCGCCGGGGAGCTGTTTTTT

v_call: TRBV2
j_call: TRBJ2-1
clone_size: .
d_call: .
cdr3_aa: CASSSLASREQFF
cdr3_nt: TGTGCCAGCAGTAGCCTAGCGTCCCGTGAGCAGTTCTTC

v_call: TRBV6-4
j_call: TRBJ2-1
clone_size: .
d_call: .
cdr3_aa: CASSDRGGINEQFF
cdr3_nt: TGTGCCAGCAGTGATAGGGGGGGGATCAATGAGCAGTTCTTC

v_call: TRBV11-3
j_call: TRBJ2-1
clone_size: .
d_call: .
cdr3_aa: CASSLERGIYNEQFF
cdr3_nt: TGTGCCAGCAGCTTAGAACGGGGAATATACAATGAGCAGTTCTTC

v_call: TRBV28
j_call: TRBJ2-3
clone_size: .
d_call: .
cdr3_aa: CASSLQGTDTQYF
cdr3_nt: TGTGCCAGCAGTTTACAGGGGACAGATACGCAGTATTTT

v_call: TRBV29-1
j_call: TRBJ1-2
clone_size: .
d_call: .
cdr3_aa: CSVDRVLGGYTF
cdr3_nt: TGCAGCGTTGACAGGGTTCTAGGGGGCTACACCTTC

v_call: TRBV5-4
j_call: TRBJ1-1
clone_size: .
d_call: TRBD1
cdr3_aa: CASSWTGRAVNTEAFF
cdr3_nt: TGTGCCAGCAGCTGGACAGGCCGAGCTGTGAACACTGAAGCTTTCTTT

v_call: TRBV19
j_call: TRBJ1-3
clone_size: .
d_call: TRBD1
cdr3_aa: CASSTGVPGNTIYF
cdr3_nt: TGTGCCAGTTCGACAGGGGTCCCTGGAAACACCATATATTTT

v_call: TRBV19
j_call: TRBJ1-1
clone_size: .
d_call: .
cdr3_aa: CASSMGPSGGKGLHGEAFF
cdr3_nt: TGTGCCAGTAGTATGGGTCCTTCGGGTGGGAAGGGGTTGCACGGTGAAGCTTTCTTT

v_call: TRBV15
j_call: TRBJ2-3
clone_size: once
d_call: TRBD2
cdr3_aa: CATSGLTSASTDTQYF
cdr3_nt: TGTGCCACCAGCGGGTTAACTAGCGCGAGCACAGATACGCAGTATTTT

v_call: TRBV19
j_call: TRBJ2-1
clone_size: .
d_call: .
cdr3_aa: CASTHDTYNEQFF
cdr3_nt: TGTGCCAGTACCCACGACACCTACAATGAGCAGTTCTTC

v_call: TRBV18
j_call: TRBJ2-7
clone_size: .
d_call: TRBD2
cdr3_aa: CASSPSGLARSYEQYF
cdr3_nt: TGTGCCAGCTCACCTAGCGGACTAGCGAGATCCTACGAGCAGTACTTC

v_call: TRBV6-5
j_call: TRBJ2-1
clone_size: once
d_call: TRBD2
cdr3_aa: CASRLNSGARNEQFF
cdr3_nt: TGTGCCAGCAGACTAAATAGCGGGGCGAGGAATGAGCAGTTCTTC

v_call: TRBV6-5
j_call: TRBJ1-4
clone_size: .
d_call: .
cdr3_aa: CASSRTGLPTEKLFF
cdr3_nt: TGTGCCAGCAGTCGTACAGGGTTACCCACCGAAAAACTGTTTTTT

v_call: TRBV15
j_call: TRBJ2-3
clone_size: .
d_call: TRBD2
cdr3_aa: CATSHVRLAGTDTQYF
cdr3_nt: TGTGCCACCAGCCACGTACGACTAGCGGGGACAGATACGCAGTATTTT

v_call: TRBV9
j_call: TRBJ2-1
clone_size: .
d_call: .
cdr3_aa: CASSVGGSTYNEQFF
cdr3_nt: TGTGCCAGCAGCGTAGGTGGCAGCACCTACAATGAGCAGTTCTTC

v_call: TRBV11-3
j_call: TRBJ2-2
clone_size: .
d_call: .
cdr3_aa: CASSLGGLDQPRLFF
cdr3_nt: TGTGCCAGCAGCTTAGGTGGCCTGGACCAGCCGAGGCTGTTTTTT

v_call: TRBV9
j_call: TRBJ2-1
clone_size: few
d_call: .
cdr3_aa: CASSPEQLSSYNEQFF
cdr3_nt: TGTGCCAGCAGCCCGGAACAGCTCAGCTCCTACAATGAGCAGTTCTTC

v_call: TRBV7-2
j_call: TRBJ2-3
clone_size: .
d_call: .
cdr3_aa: CASSLTSWDTQYF
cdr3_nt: TGTGCCAGCAGCTTAACTAGTTGGGATACGCAGTATTTT

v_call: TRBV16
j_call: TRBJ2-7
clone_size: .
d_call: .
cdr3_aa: CASSPTGNYYEQYF
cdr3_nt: TGTGCCAGCAGCCCCACAGGGAATTATTACGAGCAGTACTTC